Detailed here is one T cell receptor beta chain. The data were obtained in a study of blood T cell repertoires in COVID-19. The CDR3 runs to 15 residues. Germline V gives CDR1 SGHRS, CDR2 YFSETQ. Germline trimming cut 4 bases from V and 3 bases from J; bases unmatched to any gene: 8. In the original processing: Estimates of nucleated cell counts were drawn from the amplification of reference gene primers. Clones were sequenced by immunoSEQ multiplex PCR, and TCRdb holds only the in-frame ones, with some missing. V and J calls and clone size are as listed in that table; D and trimming were resolved from the DNA. This table has about 98,000 clones, approximately 82% appearing once.

J is TRBJ2-5 and V is TRBV5-1; 8 nucleotides line up with TRBD2. The clonotype comes from an older man with active or convalescent COVID-19. The sequencing input was peripheral blood. CDR3 amino acids: CASSPGTSREETQYF. In nucleotides, the CDR3 is TGCGCCAGCAGCCCAGGGACTAGTAGAGAAGAGACCCAGTACTTC. Combining the CDR3 with reference TRBV5-1 and TRBJ2-5 gives the whole variable domain KAGVTQTPRYLIKTRGQQVTLSCSPISGHRSVSWYQQTPGQGLQFLFEYFSETQRNKGNFPGRFSGRQFSNSRSEMNVSTLELGDSALYLCASSPGTSREETQYFGPGTRLLVL.